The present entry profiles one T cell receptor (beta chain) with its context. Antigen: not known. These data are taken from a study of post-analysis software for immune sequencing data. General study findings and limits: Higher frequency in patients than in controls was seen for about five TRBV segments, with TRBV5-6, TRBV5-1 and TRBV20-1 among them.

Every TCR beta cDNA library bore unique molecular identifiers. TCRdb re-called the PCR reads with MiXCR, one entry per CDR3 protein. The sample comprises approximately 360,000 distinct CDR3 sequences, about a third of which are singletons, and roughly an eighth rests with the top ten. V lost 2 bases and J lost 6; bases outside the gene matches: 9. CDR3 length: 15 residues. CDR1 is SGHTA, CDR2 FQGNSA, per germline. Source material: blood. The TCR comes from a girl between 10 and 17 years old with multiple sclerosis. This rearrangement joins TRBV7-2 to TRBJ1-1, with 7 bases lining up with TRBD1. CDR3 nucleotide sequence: TGTGCCAGCAGCTTATTCGGGACAGACTATTCTGAAGCTTTCTTT. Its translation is CASSLFGTDYSEAFF.